This T cell receptor (beta chain) was captured by sequencing in a study of graft-versus-host responses after intestinal transplantation. As for the study in general: Anti-thymocyte globulin induction, then tacrolimus and steroids for 3 to 4 years, went to all recipients. General study points: Early post-transplant declines in HvG were associated with peak levels of circulating GvH clones. GvH clones were found in recipient marrow; some appeared first in ileum or blood.

Produced via immunoSEQ multiplex PCR; TCRdb's table is partial and in-frame only. The sample holds tens of thousands of clones, about 89% seen once. A note on this clone: The antigen remains unidentified.

The source is a human patient who received an intestinal transplant, so some T cells may come from the graft donor. The input for sequencing was PBMCs, taken approximately 660 days after intestinal transplant.

The CDR3 loop reads CASSPTESPGELFF. Written as DNA, the CDR3 is TGTGCCAGCTCACCAACAGAAAGCCCCGGGGAGCTGTTTTTT. J is TRBJ2-2 and V is TRBV18; D is uncertain. There are 14 residues in the CDR3. The V gene lost 2 bases and the J gene lost 6 bases, with 10 bases spanning the gap. The germline V gene encodes CDR1 KGHSH and CDR2 LQKENI.